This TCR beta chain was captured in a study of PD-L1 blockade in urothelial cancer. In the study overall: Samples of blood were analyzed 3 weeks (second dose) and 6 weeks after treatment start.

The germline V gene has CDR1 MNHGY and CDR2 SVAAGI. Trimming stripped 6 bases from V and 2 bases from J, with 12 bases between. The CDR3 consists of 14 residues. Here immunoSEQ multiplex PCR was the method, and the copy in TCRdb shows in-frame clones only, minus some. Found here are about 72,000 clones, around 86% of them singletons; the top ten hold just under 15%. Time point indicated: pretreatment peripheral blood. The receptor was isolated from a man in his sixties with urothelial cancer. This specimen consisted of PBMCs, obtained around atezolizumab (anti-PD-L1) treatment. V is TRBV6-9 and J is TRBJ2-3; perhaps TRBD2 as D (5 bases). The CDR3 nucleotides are TGTGCCAGCAGAACCGGCCTAGCCACAGATACGCAGTATTTT. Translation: CASRTGLATDTQYF.